These T cell receptor beta chains were read from a single sample in a study of beta chain features in type 1 diabetes. Profiling relied on immunoSEQ multiplex PCR, and the TCRdb table lists in-frame clones only, not all of them. Of about 340,000 clones detected, about 14% appear once; the ten largest clones hold about 0.016%. Sequencing was done on a sample of naive CD4+ T cells from blood. The receptors originated from a woman aged 18-29 years with type 1 diabetes. Each CDR3 is given with its conserved first and last residue. Only some rows state a clone size, as once, few, many or a class for expanded clones.

V gene	J gene	clone size	CDR3 protein
TRBV7-9	TRBJ2-3	few	CASSLPIAGGGTDTQYF
TRBV18	TRBJ2-1	-	CASSPAGLAYNEQFF
TRBV9	TRBJ2-1	-	CASSEGGLPPYNEQFF
TRBV7-3	TRBJ2-1	-	CASSSQGQKIYNEQFF
TRBV5-1	TRBJ2-3	few	CASSLAAGADTQYF
TRBV14	TRBJ1-1	-	CASSQIHREAFF
TRBV19	TRBJ2-7	-	CASSRGAAYEQYF
TRBV10-3	TRBJ2-7	-	CAISETGGYEQYF
TRBV5-4	TRBJ1-1	-	CASSNRAGRNTEAFF
TRBV28	TRBJ2-5	-	CASSLPGLDRGSKTQYF
TRBV19	TRBJ2-5	few	CASSLETGVETQYF